Below are 3 T cell receptor beta chains sequenced from a single sample in a study of shared clonotypes between healthy human individuals. The assay was immunoSEQ multiplex PCR, and TCRdb's table has in-frame clones only and misses some. The top ten clones hold about 13% of a sample with hundreds of thousands of clones, around 75% of them seen once. The specimen sequenced was PBMCs. Receptors were obtained from a woman between 35 and 50 years old in good health. Some clones in this sample may be carry-over from other donors' samples.

This chain uses TRBV6-4 with TRBJ2-3; tentatively, D is TRBD2 (5 bases). V lost 3 bases and J lost 0, with 7 bases in between. Germline-derived CDR1 and CDR2 are MRHNA and SNTAGT. This CDR3 has 14 residues. The CDR3 loop reads CASSEGLSTDTQYF. As DNA, the CDR3 is TGTGCCAGCAGTGAAGGACTCAGCACAGATACGCAGTATTTT.

The gene calls are TRBV28 and TRBJ1-2; D remains unclear. Germline CDR1 MDHEN, CDR2 SYDVKM. The CDR3 totals 13 residues. V was clipped by 5 bases and J by 8 bases, with 15 bases between them. CDR3 DNA sequence: TGTGCCAGCAGTCCCACCCTCCGGCGGGGCTACACCTTC. Its translation is CASSPTLRRGYTF.

This clone appeared a few times. The V gene is TRBV5-6, the J gene TRBJ1-4, with 9 bases lining up with TRBD1. The CDR3 extends over 16 amino acids. The V segment lost 4 bases and the J segment 0 bases; nucleotides outside the gene matches: 4. The germline V gene encodes CDR1 SGHDT and CDR2 YYEEEE. This CDR3 reads CASSPGTGSTNEKLFF. CDR3 bases: TGTGCCAGCAGCCCTGGGACAGGGTCAACTAATGAAAAACTGTTTTTT.